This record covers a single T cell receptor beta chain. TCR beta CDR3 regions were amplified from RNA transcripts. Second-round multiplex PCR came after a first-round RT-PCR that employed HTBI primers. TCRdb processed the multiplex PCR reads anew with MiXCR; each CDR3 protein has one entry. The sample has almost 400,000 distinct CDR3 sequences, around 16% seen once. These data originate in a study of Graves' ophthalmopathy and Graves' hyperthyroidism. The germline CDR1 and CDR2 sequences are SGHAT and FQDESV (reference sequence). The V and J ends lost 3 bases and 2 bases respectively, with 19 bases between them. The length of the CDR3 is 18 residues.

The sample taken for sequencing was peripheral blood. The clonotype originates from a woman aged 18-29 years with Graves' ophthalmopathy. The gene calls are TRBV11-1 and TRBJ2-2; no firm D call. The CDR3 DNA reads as TGTGCCAGCAGCTTTATCGTGGGCTCGGCGCTTAACACCGGGGAGCTGTTTTTT. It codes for CASSFIVGSALNTGELFF.